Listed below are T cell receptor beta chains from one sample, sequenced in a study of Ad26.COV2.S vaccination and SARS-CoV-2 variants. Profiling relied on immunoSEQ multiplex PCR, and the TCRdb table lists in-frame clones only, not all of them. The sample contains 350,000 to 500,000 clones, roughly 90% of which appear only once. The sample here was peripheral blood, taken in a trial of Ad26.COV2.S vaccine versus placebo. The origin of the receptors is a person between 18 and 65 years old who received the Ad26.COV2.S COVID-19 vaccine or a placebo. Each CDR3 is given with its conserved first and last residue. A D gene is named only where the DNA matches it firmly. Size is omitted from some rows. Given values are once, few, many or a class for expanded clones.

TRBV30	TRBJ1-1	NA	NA	CACTMNTEAFF	TGTGCCTGTACAATGAACACTGAAGCTTTCTTT
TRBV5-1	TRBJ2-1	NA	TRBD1	CASSRTGGTGGSYNEQFF	TGCGCCAGCAGCAGGACAGGGGGGACCGGAGGGTCCTACAATGAGCAGTTCTTC
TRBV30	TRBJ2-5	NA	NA	CAWGGSRLETQYF	TGTGCCTGGGGCGGCTCGCGGCTAGAGACCCAGTACTTC
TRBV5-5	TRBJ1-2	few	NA	CASSFGAGEGYTF	TGTGCCAGCAGCTTTGGGGCAGGGGAGGGCTACACCTTC
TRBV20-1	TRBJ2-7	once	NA	CSASRRGPYEQYF	TGCAGTGCTAGTCGGCGGGGCCCCTACGAGCAGTACTTC
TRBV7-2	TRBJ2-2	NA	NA	CASSPLRTGELFF	TGTGCCAGCAGCCCCCTGCGGACCGGGGAGCTGTTTTTT
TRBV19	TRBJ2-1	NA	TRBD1	CASSAGQGINEQFF	TGTGCCAGTAGTGCGGGACAGGGGATTAATGAGCAGTTCTTC
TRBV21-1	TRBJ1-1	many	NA	CASSKGKDRGLNTEAFF	TGTGCCAGCAGCAAAGGGAAGGACAGGGGCCTGAACACTGAAGCTTTCTTT
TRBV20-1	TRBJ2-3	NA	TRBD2	CSAGGGIAGGGLDTQYF	TGCAGTGCTGGTGGCGGCATAGCGGGGGGAGGGTTAGATACGCAGTATTTT
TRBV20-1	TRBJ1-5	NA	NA	CSASLPGRNQPQHF	TGCAGTGCTAGTCTTCCGGGCCGCAATCAGCCCCAGCATTTT
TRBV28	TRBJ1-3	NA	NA	CASSLDTGNTIYF	TGTGCCAGCAGCCTCGACACCGGAAACACCATATATTTT
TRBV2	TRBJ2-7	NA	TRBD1	CASSPGTGSSYEQYF	TGTGCCAGCAGCCCCGGGACAGGGTCCTCCTACGAGCAGTACTTC
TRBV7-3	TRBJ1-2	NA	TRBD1	CASSAHPGTVYGYTF	TGTGCCAGCAGCGCCCATCCCGGGACAGTCTATGGCTACACCTTC
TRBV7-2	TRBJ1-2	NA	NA	CASSLDRQGVIGYTF	TGTGCCAGCAGCTTAGACCGCCAAGGGGTAATAGGCTACACCTTC
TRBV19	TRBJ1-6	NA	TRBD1	CASSIRRTGGLNSPLHF	TGTGCCAGTAGTATCAGGAGGACAGGGGGCTTAAATTCACCCCTCCACTTT
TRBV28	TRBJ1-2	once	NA	CATPSGYGYTF	TGTGCCACCCCGTCGGGGTATGGCTACACCTTC
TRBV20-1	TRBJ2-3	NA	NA	CSAFTDTQYF	TGCAGTGCTTTTACAGATACGCAGTATTTT
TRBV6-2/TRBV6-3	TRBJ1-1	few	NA	CASSPGLNTEAFF	TGTGCCAGCAGCCCAGGGTTAAACACTGAAGCTTTCTTT
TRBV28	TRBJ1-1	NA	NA	CASRFDTLMNTEAFF	TGTGCCAGCAGATTCGACACCCTCATGAACACTGAAGCTTTCTTT
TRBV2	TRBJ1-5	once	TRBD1	CASSGDRGPNSNQPQHF	TGTGCCAGCAGCGGAGACAGGGGACCAAATAGCAATCAGCCCCAGCATTTT
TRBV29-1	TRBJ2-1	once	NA	CSVETRGSYNEQFF	TGCAGCGTGGAGACCAGGGGATCCTACAATGAGCAGTTCTTC
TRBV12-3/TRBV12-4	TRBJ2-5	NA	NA	CASRGETQYF	TGTGCCAGCAGGGGTGAGACCCAGTACTTC
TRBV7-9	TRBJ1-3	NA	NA	CASGGYGNTIYF	TGTGCCAGCGGAGGATACGGAAACACCATATATTTT
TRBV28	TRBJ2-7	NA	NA	CASSGYEQYF	TGTGCCAGCAGTGGCTACGAGCAGTACTTC
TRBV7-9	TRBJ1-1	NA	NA	CASSPTTNTEAFF	TGTGCCAGCAGCCCCACTACGAATACTGAAGCTTTCTTT
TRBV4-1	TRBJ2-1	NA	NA	CASSQDAPGSPKNEQFF	TGCGCCAGCAGCCAAGATGCCCCCGGTAGCCCCAAGAATGAGCAGTTCTTC
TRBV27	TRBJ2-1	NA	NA	CASSLWRGGDNEQFF	TGTGCCAGCAGTTTATGGAGGGGGGGGGACAATGAGCAGTTCTTC
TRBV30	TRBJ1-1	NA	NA	CAWSNQVNTEAFF	TGTGCCTGGAGTAATCAGGTGAACACTGAAGCTTTCTTT
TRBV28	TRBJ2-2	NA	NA	CASSLGYTGYVGELFF	TGTGCCAGCAGTTTAGGTTATACAGGTTACGTGGGGGAGCTGTTTTTT
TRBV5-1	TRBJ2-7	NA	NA	CASSFGTYYEQYF	TGCGCCAGCAGCTTCGGGACATACTACGAGCAGTACTTC
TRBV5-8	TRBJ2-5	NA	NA	CASSLGGHQETQYF	TGTGCCAGCAGCTTGGGGGGGCACCAAGAGACCCAGTACTTC
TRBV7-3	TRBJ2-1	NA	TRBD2	CASSILAGEYNEQFF	TGTGCCAGCAGCATACTAGCGGGGGAGTACAATGAGCAGTTCTTC